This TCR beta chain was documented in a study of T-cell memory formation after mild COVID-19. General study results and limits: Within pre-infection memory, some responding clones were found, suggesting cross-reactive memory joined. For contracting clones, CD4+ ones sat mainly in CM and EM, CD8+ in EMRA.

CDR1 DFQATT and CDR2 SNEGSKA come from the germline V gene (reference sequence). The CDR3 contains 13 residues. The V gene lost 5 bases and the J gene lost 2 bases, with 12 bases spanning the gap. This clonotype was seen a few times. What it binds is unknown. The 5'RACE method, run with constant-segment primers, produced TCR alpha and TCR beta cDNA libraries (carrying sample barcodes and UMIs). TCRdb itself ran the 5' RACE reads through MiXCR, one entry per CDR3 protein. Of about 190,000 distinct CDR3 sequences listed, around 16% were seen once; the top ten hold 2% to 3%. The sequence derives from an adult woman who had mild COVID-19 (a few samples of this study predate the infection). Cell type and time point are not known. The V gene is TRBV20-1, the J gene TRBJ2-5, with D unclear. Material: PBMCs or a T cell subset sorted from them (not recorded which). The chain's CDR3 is CSARAPQQETQYF. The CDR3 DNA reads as TGCAGTGCTCGCGCGCCACAACAAGAGACCCAGTACTTC.